The TCR beta chain under discussion was sequenced for a study of blood T cell repertoires in COVID-19. Study-level background: Collection of acute and convalescent COVID-19 samples took place in the United States, Italy and Spain.

The CDR3 spans 14 residues. The J segment lost 10 bases and the V segment lost 6 bases, leaving 8 bases of the junction unmatched. Germline V gives CDR1 MNHEY, CDR2 SMNVEV (reference sequence). In Cohort 3, a recovered donor had either two negative PCRs, clearance, or symptom resolution. Method: immunoSEQ multiplex PCR; TCRdb's copy keeps in-frame clones and lacks some. The sample has 250,000 to 350,000 clones; approximately 83% are singletons. The receptor's source is a woman in her 30s who had recovered from COVID-19. V usage is TRBV27 and J usage is TRBJ2-5, with TRBD2 matching 13 bases. Input material: PBMCs or T cells enriched from blood (not recorded which). CDR3 nucleotides: TGTGCCAGCAGCCTCGGGACTAGCGGGACCCACCAGTACTTC. This translates into CASSLGTSGTHQYF.